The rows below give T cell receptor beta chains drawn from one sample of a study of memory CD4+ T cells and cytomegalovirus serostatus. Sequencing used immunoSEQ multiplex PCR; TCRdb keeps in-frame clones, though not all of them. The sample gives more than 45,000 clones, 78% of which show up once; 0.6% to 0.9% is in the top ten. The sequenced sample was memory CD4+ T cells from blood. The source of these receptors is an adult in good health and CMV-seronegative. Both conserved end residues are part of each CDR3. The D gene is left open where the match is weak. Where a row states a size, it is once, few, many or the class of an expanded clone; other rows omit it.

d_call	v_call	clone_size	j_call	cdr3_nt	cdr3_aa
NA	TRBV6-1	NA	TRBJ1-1	TGTGCCACCCAAGTGAACACTGAAGCTTTCTTT	CATQVNTEAFF
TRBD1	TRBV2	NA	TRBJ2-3	TGTGCCAGCAGCGACAGGGGGCCAGATACGCAGTATTTT	CASSDRGPDTQYF
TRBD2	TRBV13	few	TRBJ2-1	TGTGCCAGCAGAATTCTCGGCGGGAGCATGAGAAATGAGCAGTTCTTC	CASRILGGSMRNEQFF
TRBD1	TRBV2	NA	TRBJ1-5	TGTGCCAGCAGTGAAGGGGGGACAGGGGATCAGCCCCAGCATTTT	CASSEGGTGDQPQHF
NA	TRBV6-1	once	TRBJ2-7	TGTGCCAGCAGTGGGTATGCCACGGGCGAGCAGTACTTC	CASSGYATGEQYF
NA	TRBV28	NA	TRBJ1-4	TGTGCCAGCAGTTTACGGCAGGGGAATGAAAAACTGTTTTTT	CASSLRQGNEKLFF
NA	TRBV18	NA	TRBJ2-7	TGTGCCAGCTCACAGGTTGTAACTAGCTTTGCCGAGCAGTACTTC	CASSQVVTSFAEQYF
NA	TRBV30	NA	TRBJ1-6	TGTGCCTGGAGGCCGGGGGCGGGTGATTCACCCCTCCACTTT	CAWRPGAGDSPLHF
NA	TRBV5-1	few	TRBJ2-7	TGCGCCAGCAGCTGGGGACTCTTCTACGAGCAGTACTTC	CASSWGLFYEQYF
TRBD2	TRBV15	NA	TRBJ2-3	TGTGCCACCCGTGATCAGCGGGAGAGCGCAGATACGCAGTATTTT	CATRDQRESADTQYF
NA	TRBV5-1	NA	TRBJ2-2	TGCGCCAGCACCAATCTACCAGGACGGGGGAGTGCCGGGGAGCTGTTTTTT	CASTNLPGRGSAGELFF
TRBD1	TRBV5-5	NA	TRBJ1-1	TGTGCCAGCAGCTTGTTTGTGCAGGGGGCAAAAATGAACACTGAAGCTTTCTTT	CASSLFVQGAKMNTEAFF
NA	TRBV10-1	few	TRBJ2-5	TGCGCCAGCAGTGAGTCTAAGGGGACCGAAGGAGAGACCCAGTACTTC	CASSESKGTEGETQYF
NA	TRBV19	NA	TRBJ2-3	TGTGCCGCACGTGAAGGGACCTCTCGGGGAGATACGCAGTATTTT	CAAREGTSRGDTQYF
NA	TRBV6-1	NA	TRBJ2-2	TGTGCCAGCAGTGATAATTGGACCGGGGAGCTGTTTTTT	CASSDNWTGELFF
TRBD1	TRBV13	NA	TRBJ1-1	TGTGCCAGCAGCTTAGGCAGGGGGAGGTTGGCTTTCTTT	CASSLGRGRLAFF
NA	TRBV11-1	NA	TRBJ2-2	TGTGCCAGCACCAACCCGTACAGAAAGGGCACCGGGGAGCTGTTTTTT	CASTNPYRKGTGELFF
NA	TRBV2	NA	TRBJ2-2	TGTGCCAGCAGGGCAGGCCCGACCAACACCGGGGAGCTGTTTTTT	CASRAGPTNTGELFF
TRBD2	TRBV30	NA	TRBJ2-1	TGTGCCTGGAGTCCCGGGACTAGCGGCTACAATGAGCAGTTCTTC	CAWSPGTSGYNEQFF
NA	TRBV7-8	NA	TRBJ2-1	TGTGCCAGCAGCACCGAAATCGGCAATGAGCAGTTCTTC	CASSTEIGNEQFF
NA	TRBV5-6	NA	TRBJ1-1	TGTGCCAGCAGCTTGGGGGACGCGGACACTGAAGCTTTCTTT	CASSLGDADTEAFF
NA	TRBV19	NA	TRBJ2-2	TGTGCCAGTATGGACGCCAACACCGGGGAGCTGTTTTTT	CASMDANTGELFF
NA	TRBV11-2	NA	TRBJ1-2	TGTGCCAGCAGCAGGGGGGGGTACTATGGCTACACCTTC	CASSRGGYYGYTF